These 7 T cell receptor beta chains came from one sample sequenced in a study of PD-1 blockade in mismatch repair-deficient tumors. Method: immunoSEQ multiplex PCR; TCRdb's copy keeps in-frame clones and lacks some. The data contain some 110,000 clones, 70% to 80% of them seen just once; the ten biggest clones take up around 4.7%. Here the sequenced sample was peripheral blood, taken about 60 weeks after starting pembrolizumab. Every receptor here comes from an adult with mismatch repair-deficient cancer.

V gene TRBV11-3 combines with J gene TRBJ2-5, with TRBD2 identical over 13 bases. The CDR3 is 16 amino acids. The V gene's germline CDR1 is SGHNT and CDR2 YENEEA. V shed 6 bases, J shed 1 base, and the junction held 5 bases outside the gene matches. This CDR3 reads CASSPGLAGAQETQYF. The DNA of the CDR3 is TGTGCCAGCAGTCCCGGACTAGCGGGAGCCCAAGAGACCCAGTACTTC.

The table lists this clone with many counts. This sequence joins TRBV7-9 and TRBJ2-7; 8 bases map to TRBD1. CDR3 size: 14 residues. Germline CDR1 reads SEHNR; CDR2 reads FQNEAQ (reference sequence). The V segment lost 4 bases and the J segment 3 bases; nucleotides outside the gene matches: 5. Here the CDR3 DNA reads TGTGCCAGCAGCTCCGCCGACAGGGGCTACGAGCAGTACTTC. Translated, it gives CASSSADRGYEQYF. Drawing the rest from reference TRBV7-9 and TRBJ2-7, the complete variable domain is DTGVSQNPRHKITKRGQNVTFRCDPISEHNRLYWYRQTLGQGPEFLTYFQNEAQLEKSRLLSDRFSAERPKGSFSTLEIQRTEQGDSAMYLCASSSADRGYEQYFGPGTRLTVT.

The genes are TRBV15 and TRBJ1-5; no firm D call. With 0 bases removed from V and 6 bases from J, the gap between germline ends came to 12 bases. This CDR3 contains 15 residues. CDR1 and CDR2 (germline): LNHNV, YYDKDF (reference sequence). Here the CDR3 DNA reads TGTGCCACCAGCAGAGATCAGGTGGTGGGTCAGCCCCAGCATTTT. This sequence encodes CATSRDQVVGQPQHF.

This clone was seen a few times. CDR3 amino acids: CASSVVRTAAQETQYF. The CDR3, as DNA: TGTGCCAGCAGTGTCGTGCGGACAGCTGCTCAAGAGACCCAGTACTTC. The chain joins TRBV25-1 to TRBJ2-5; D possibly corresponds to TRBD1 (6 bases). The V end was cut by 4 bases, the J end by 2 bases, with 17 bases between. The CDR3 has 16 amino acids. Per germline, CDR1 MGHDK and CDR2 SYGVNS.

The J gene is TRBJ2-1, the V gene TRBV4-1; D unresolved. The V gene's germline CDR1 is MGHRA and CDR2 YSYEKL. The V gene lost 1 base and the J gene lost 7 bases, with 11 bases spanning the gap. The length of the CDR3 is 14 residues. The CDR3 reads CASSQVEQLNEQFF. The CDR3 DNA is TGCGCCAGCAGCCAAGTAGAACAGCTAAATGAGCAGTTCTTC.

J is TRBJ2-2 and V is TRBV6-5; D perhaps matches TRBD2 (5 bases). V shed 4 bases and J shed 0 bases, with 6 bases lying between them. The germline gives CDR1 MNHEY, CDR2 SVGAGI. The CDR3 is 14 residues long. CDR3 DNA: TGTGCCAGCAGTTTACTAGCGAACACCGGGGAGCTGTTTTTT. Its translation is CASSLLANTGELFF.

V is TRBV2 and J is TRBJ2-7; D ambiguous. The CDR3 has 13 residues. Trimming pared 5 bases from V and 3 bases from J, leaving 11 bases between. Germline V CDR1 and CDR2: SNHLY, FYNNEI. The CDR3 nucleotides are TGTGCCAGCAGTTATTCCGCAGACTACGAGCAGTACTTC. It encodes CASSYSADYEQYF.